The following is a T cell receptor (beta chain) sequence with its context. The sample comes from a study of blood T cell repertoires in COVID-19. The wider study: Researchers got acute and convalescent COVID-19 samples from the United States, Italy and Spain. T cells, B-cell-depleted T cells, or PBMCs supplied cDNA or gDNA.

Seattle's cohort entered during active infection and was followed longitudinally. V lost 4 bases and J lost 0, with 7 bases in between. The CDR3 loop spans 13 amino acids. The germline V gene encodes CDR1 SQVTM and CDR2 ANQGSEA. Here immunoSEQ multiplex PCR was the method, and the copy in TCRdb shows in-frame clones only, minus some. The data show about 280,000 clones, 88% seen once. The sequenced sample was peripheral blood. V and J are TRBV29-1 and TRBJ1-3; D call uncertain. The source is a woman aged 25 to 39 with COVID-19, enrolled during active disease. CDR3 protein: CSVALNSGNTIYF. CDR3 nucleotide sequence: TGCAGCGTTGCACTCAACTCTGGAAACACCATATATTTT.